This passage covers 20 T cell receptor beta chains from one sample sequenced in a study of T cells in Graves' hyperthyroidism and ophthalmopathy. Amplification of TCR beta CDR3 regions used RNA as the template. TCR CDR3 underwent first-round RT-PCR with the HTBI primer set. MiXCR was run by TCRdb on the multiplex PCR reads, yielding one entry per CDR3 protein. The sample lists more than 450,000 distinct CDR3 sequences, around 13% occurring once. The source material was blood. These receptors all come from a woman aged 40 to 50 with Graves' hyperthyroidism.

The table lists this clonotype with many counts. V gene TRBV28 combines with J gene TRBJ2-5, with 7 bases fitting TRBD1. Per the germline V gene, CDR1 is MDHEN and CDR2 is SYDVKM. V lost 6 bases and J lost 6; bases outside the gene matches: 10. This CDR3 comprises 14 residues. For the CDR3, the DNA is TGTGCCAGCAGCATGGGACAGCCCGGGAAGACCCAGTACTTC. Amino acids: CASSMGQPGKTQYF.

This clonotype was recorded at least ten times. The CDR3 DNA is TGTGCCAGCAGTTTAGTATTGCGGAGGGATACGCAGTATTTT. This codes for CASSLVLRRDTQYF. The rearrangement joins TRBV12-3 or TRBV12-4 to TRBJ2-3; D may be TRBD2 (5 bases). The CDR3 has 14 amino acids. Trimming took off 1 base at V and 6 bases at J, with 11 bases between the two ends.

There are a few counts of this clonotype. The chain combines TRBV10-3 with TRBJ2-7, with TRBD2 identical over 12 bases. This CDR3 region has 17 residues. Trimming cost V 0 bases and J 7 bases; bases outside gene matches: 10. Germline V gene sequence: CDR1 ENHRY, CDR2 SYGVKD. The CDR3 nucleotides are TGTGCCATCAGTGAGTCGATGACTAGCGGGAGTTCTCCAGAGCAGTACTTC. Its protein product is CAISESMTSGSSPEQYF.

This clonotype was recorded many times. This rearrangement joins TRBV5-1 to TRBJ1-6; D gene uncertain. This CDR3 is built from 14 residues. Germline CDR1 reads SGHRS; CDR2 reads YFSETQ. V dropped 5 bases and J dropped 6 bases, with 12 bases sitting between them. The CDR3, as DNA: TGCGCCAGCAGGGAGCAGGTTCTTAATTCACCCCTCCACTTT. Protein sequence: CASREQVLNSPLHF.

J is TRBJ2-7 and V is TRBV7-2; D assignment may be TRBD1 or TRBD2 (5 bases each). Germline V gives CDR1 SGHTA, CDR2 FQGNSA. This CDR3 region has 14 residues. The ends were cut back, 3 bases at V and 3 bases at J, with 12 bases in the middle. The CDR3 loop is CASSFIGEIYEQYF. The CDR3 DNA sequence: TGTGCCAGCAGCTTTATAGGGGAGATCTACGAGCAGTACTTC.

This clonotype was found many times. The rearrangement links TRBV5-1 to TRBJ2-7; 10 bases align to TRBD1. Germline CDR1 is SGHRS and CDR2 is YFSETQ. The CDR3 loop spans 14 amino acids. V lost 7 bases, J lost 2 bases, and 6 bases stayed unmatched. The CDR3 coding sequence is TGCGCCAGCGGATCGACAGGGGGCCCCTACGAGCAGTACTTC. Its protein product is CASGSTGGPYEQYF. Supplemented by reference TRBV5-1 and TRBJ2-7, the full variable domain reads KAGVTQTPRYLIKTRGQQVTLSCSPISGHRSVSWYQQTPGQGLQFLFEYFSETQRNKGNFPGRFSGRQFSNSRSEMNVSTLELGDSALYLCASGSTGGPYEQYFGPGTRLTVT.

This clonotype was counted between two and nine times. This sequence joins TRBV9 and TRBJ1-6; D is possibly TRBD1 (5 bases). The germline V gene has CDR1 SGDLS and CDR2 YYNGEE. V lost 3 bases and J 9 bases, leaving 13 bases between the germline ends. The CDR3 has 14 residues. In nucleotides, the CDR3 is TGTGCCAGCAGCGCCGGGACGGGAACTTCACCCCTCCACTTT. Translation: CASSAGTGTSPLHF.

This clonotype has only a few counts. The chain carries TRBV7-9 and TRBJ2-1; 9 bases match TRBD1. Germline V gene lookup returns CDR1 SEHNR and CDR2 FQNEAQ (reference sequence). The CDR3 is 19 residues long. J was trimmed by 0 bases and V by 6 bases; bases with no gene match: 15. This CDR3 is CASSRGQGTRLSSYNEQFF. The CDR3 DNA is TGTGCCAGCAGTCGTGGACAGGGGACACGGCTTAGCTCCTACAATGAGCAGTTCTTC.

The genes are TRBV6-2 or TRBV6-3 and TRBJ2-4; TRBD1 or TRBD2 may be the D gene (5 bases each). Germline assignment: CDR1 MNHEY and CDR2 SVGEGT. With 9 bases removed from V and 1 base from J, the gap between germline ends came to 13 bases. The CDR3 is 14 residues long. This CDR3 is CASRDRAAKNIQYF. In nucleotides, the CDR3 is TGTGCCAGTAGGGACCGGGCGGCCAAAAACATTCAGTACTTC.

With respect to this clonotype: Being one base from a much bigger clone, this may be a read error. The final CDR3 position lacks the conserved phenylalanine or tryptophan, pointing to a likely read error. The chain recombines TRBV20-1 with TRBJ2-7; 7 bases fit TRBD2. This CDR3 has 18 amino acids. CDR1 and CDR2 (germline): DFQATT, SNEGSKA (reference sequence). V lost 0 bases to trimming and J lost 7 bases; unmatched junction nucleotides: 21. In DNA form, the CDR3 reads TGCAGTGCTAGAGATCCCCTGGGGGTTGGCGGGAGAAGGGGTGAGCAGTACCTC. It codes for CSARDPLGVGGRRGEQYL.

This clonotype was found a few times. The chain uses TRBV5-1 and TRBJ2-1; 11 bases line up with TRBD2. The CDR3 has 15 amino acids. Germline values: CDR1 SGHRS, CDR2 YFSETQ. Trimming took 3 bases from V and 7 from J; bases not matched to a gene: 6. In nucleotides, the CDR3 is TGCGCCAGCAGCTCCGGGACTAGCGGCCCAAATGAGCAGTTCTTC. Its translation is CASSSGTSGPNEQFF.

This clonotype was seen repeatedly, ten times or more. The rearrangement links TRBV6-1 to TRBJ2-4; the match to TRBD2 covers 8 bases. The V segment lost 6 bases and the J segment 0 bases; nucleotides outside the gene matches: 7. Germline assignment: CDR1 MNHNS and CDR2 SASEGT. The CDR3 contains 16 residues. CDR3 bases: TGTGCCAGCAGCCTACTAGCGGTGTCAGCCAAAAACATTCAGTACTTC. This gives the protein CASSLLAVSAKNIQYF.

The chain joins TRBV19 to TRBJ2-1, with 7 nucleotides matching TRBD2. The CDR3 is made up of 13 amino acids. After removal of 2 bases from V and 8 bases from J, the junction contained 3 bases not matched to a gene. CDR1 and CDR2 (germline): LNHDA, SQIVND (reference sequence). In nucleotides, the CDR3 is TGTGCCAGTAGTATACAGGGAGGGGATGAGCAGTTCTTC. It codes for CASSIQGGDEQFF.

At least ten counts were recorded for this clonotype. V and J are TRBV6-1 and TRBJ2-2; no clear D. Germline CDR1 and CDR2: MNHNS and SASEGT. Between the trimmed V and J ends, which lost 7 bases and 1 base, there was a span of 4 bases. This CDR3 is built from 12 residues. The CDR3 DNA is TGTGCCAGCAAGCAGAACACCGGGGAGCTGTTTTTT. It specifies CASKQNTGELFF.

This chain links TRBV3-1 with TRBJ2-2; D uncertain. The CDR3 sequence is 13 residues long. The V end was cut by 1 base, the J end by 7 bases, with 7 bases between. Germline V lookup: CDR1 LGHDT, CDR2 YNNKEL (reference sequence). DNA for the CDR3: TGTGCCAGCAGCCAAGTTTACAACGGGGAGCTGTTTTTT. It is translated as CASSQVYNGELFF.

Ten or more counts support this clonotype. This chain joins TRBV20-1 and TRBJ2-1; perhaps TRBD2 as D (6 bases). V was cut by 0 bases and J by 4 bases, with 16 bases left in between. The V gene's germline CDR1 is DFQATT and CDR2 SNEGSKA (reference sequence). The CDR3 loop spans 16 amino acids. In nucleotides, the CDR3 is TGCAGTGCTAGAGATGTCGGCGGAGGGCCGTACAATGAGCAGTTCTTC. It codes for CSARDVGGGPYNEQFF.

This clonotype was counted between two and nine times. At one end, the junction sequence differs from germline, possibly due to a read error. The chain combines TRBV10-3 with TRBJ2-7, with D possibly matching TRBD2 (5 bases). In germline, CDR1 is ENHRY, CDR2 SYGVKD. The CDR3 sequence is 14 residues long. CDR3 DNA sequence: TGTGCCATCAGTGAGTCAAGACTACCCTATGAGCAGTACTTC. It codes for CAISESRLPYEQYF.

With respect to this clonotype: This clone may be a read error of a much larger clone one base away. The chain has TRBV7-2 and TRBJ1-1; D unresolved. V was pared by 7 bases and J by 5 bases, with 17 bases between. This CDR3 contains 14 residues. Germline loops: CDR1 SGHTA, CDR2 FQGNSA. The DNA of the CDR3 is TGTGCCAGCAACGCGTCGGGTGTCTGGACTGAAGCTTTCTTT. Translation: CASNASGVWTEAFF.

Many counts were recorded for this clonotype. The chain couples TRBV5-8 to TRBJ1-5; TRBD1 agrees at 7 bases. J lost 4 bases, V lost 4 bases, and 8 bases had no gene match. Germline CDR1 is SGHTS and CDR2 is YDEGEE. This CDR3 comprises 15 residues. For the CDR3, the DNA is TGTGCCAGCAGCCAAGGGACAGCCGAGAATCAGCCCCAGCATTTT. Protein sequence: CASSQGTAENQPQHF.

This clonotype was detected ten times or more. The J gene is TRBJ2-1, the V gene TRBV9; D is ambiguous. This CDR3 has 17 amino acids. The germline CDR1 and CDR2 sequences are SGDLS and YYNGEE. V shed 1 base and J shed 0 bases, with 14 bases lying between them. The CDR3 sequence: CASSVPLDGSSYNEQFF. In DNA form, the CDR3 reads TGTGCCAGCAGCGTACCCCTAGACGGTAGCTCCTACAATGAGCAGTTCTTC.